What follows are 24 T cell receptor beta chains derived from one specimen sequenced in a study of cytomegalovirus exposure and HLA in healthy donors. Primers for the PCR totalled 60 Vbeta and 13 Jbeta. This table comes from immunoSEQ multiplex PCR, and its TCRdb copy is limited to in-frame clones, with some not included. The table has roughly 150,000 clones, roughly 79% seen once; the top ten hold roughly 1.3%. Sequenced material: PBMCs. All receptors derive from a young man in good health and CMV-seronegative.

J is TRBJ2-1 and V is TRBV10-2; D may be TRBD2 (7 bases). V was clipped by 3 bases and J by 14 bases, with 17 bases between them. Per germline, CDR1 WSHSY and CDR2 SAAADI. The CDR3 consists of 13 residues. The CDR3 sequence: CASSEVQIGGEFF. CDR3 coding DNA: TGCGCCAGCAGTGAAGTGCAAATAGGGGGGGAGTTCTTC.

The genes are TRBV7-3 and TRBJ2-2; D is unresolved. The germline V gene encodes CDR1 SGHTA and CDR2 FQGTGA. V was cut by 5 bases and J by 2 bases, with 6 bases left in between. The CDR3 sequence is 13 residues long. In nucleotides, the CDR3 is TGTGCCAGCAGCCCACTCAACACCGGGGAGCTGTTTTTT. Encoded protein: CASSPLNTGELFF.

The chain joins TRBV6-5 to TRBJ1-6; TRBD1 matches at 8 bases. The V segment lost 6 bases and the J segment 10 bases; nucleotides outside the gene matches: 5. CDR1 MNHEY and CDR2 SVGAGI come from the germline V gene. The CDR3 sequence is 13 residues long. CDR3 DNA: TGTGCCAGCAGGGGCAGGGGGCGATCACCCCTCCACTTT. This gives the protein CASRGRGRSPLHF.

J is TRBJ1-5 and V is TRBV7-2; 7 bases map to TRBD1. The CDR3 runs to 13 residues. The trim removed 2 bases at V and 11 bases at J, leaving 6 bases unmatched. CDR1 SGHTA and CDR2 FQGNSA come from the germline V gene. The CDR3 sequence is CASSLSQDRTQHF. The CDR3 nucleotides are TGTGCCAGCAGCTTATCCCAGGACAGGACCCAGCATTTT.

V is TRBV5-1 and J is TRBJ2-3; no clear D. Trimming removed 0 bases at V and 7 bases at J, with 15 bases between. CDR1 is SGHRS and CDR2 is YFSETQ in the germline V gene. The CDR3 loop spans 15 amino acids. The CDR3 here is CASSLGGSVINTQYF. The CDR3 DNA follows: TGCGCCAGCAGCTTGGGCGGAAGCGTTATTAATACGCAGTATTTT.

This clone was observed once. The V gene is TRBV28, the J gene TRBJ1-5; D gene ambiguous. V lost 3 bases, J lost 4 bases, and 4 bases lay in between. Germline V lookup: CDR1 MDHEN, CDR2 SYDVKM. CDR3 size: 12 residues. Here the CDR3 DNA reads TGTGCCAGCAGTTTTTCTAATCAGCCCCAGCATTTT. Translating it yields CASSFSNQPQHF.

This clone has more than one count but fewer than ten. This sequence joins TRBV30 and TRBJ2-1; TRBD2 is a possible D gene (6 bases). The germline V gene has CDR1 GTSNPN and CDR2 SVGIG (reference sequence). The germline V and J ends were trimmed by 5 bases and 0 bases, with 14 bases remaining between them. This CDR3 has 15 residues. This CDR3 is CAWVVRLGSYNEQFF. The CDR3 DNA sequence: TGTGCCTGGGTAGTAAGACTAGGCTCCTACAATGAGCAGTTCTTC.

This clone was seen a handful of times. The J gene is TRBJ2-3, the V gene TRBV5-1; TRBD2 matches 13 bases. The CDR3 is made up of 17 amino acids. Unmatched junction bases numbered 5, after V lost 4 bases and J lost 0 bases. From germline, CDR1 is SGHRS and CDR2 YFSETQ. Here the CDR3 reads CASSRGLAGPSTDTQYF. CDR3 bases: TGCGCCAGCAGCCGGGGACTAGCGGGACCTAGCACAGATACGCAGTATTTT. Based on the CDR3 plus reference TRBV5-1 and TRBJ2-3, the full variable domain is KAGVTQTPRYLIKTRGQQVTLSCSPISGHRSVSWYQQTPGQGLQFLFEYFSETQRNKGNFPGRFSGRQFSNSRSEMNVSTLELGDSALYLCASSRGLAGPSTDTQYFGPGTRLTVL.

This sequence joins TRBV4-2 and TRBJ2-7, with TRBD2 matching 10 bases. In germline, CDR1 is LGHNA, CDR2 YNFKEQ. V dropped 1 base and J dropped 4; count of bases not matched to a gene: 16. This CDR3 is built from 19 residues. CDR3 sequence reads: CASSQGFLLAGESTYEQYF. CDR3 coding DNA: TGTGCCAGCAGCCAAGGGTTTCTTCTAGCGGGAGAGAGTACGTACGAGCAGTACTTC.

The chain employs TRBV6-5 and TRBJ2-7; 8 positions match TRBD1. CDR3 size: 16 residues. Trimming at V came to 2 bases and at J to 0 bases, leaving 6 bases not matched to a gene. The germline V gene has CDR1 MNHEY and CDR2 SVGAGI. The chain's CDR3 is CASSYAGTGGSYEQYF. The CDR3 DNA is TGTGCCAGCAGTTACGCGGGGACAGGAGGCTCCTACGAGCAGTACTTC.

The rearrangement joins TRBV18 to TRBJ2-7; TRBD2 matches 8 bases. The CDR3 runs 15 residues. With V trimmed by 3 bases and J by 3 bases, 7 bases remained unmatched. The V gene's germline CDR1 is KGHSH and CDR2 LQKENI. CDR3 region: CASSPTGGMSYEQYF. CDR3 nucleotide sequence: TGTGCCAGCTCACCTACGGGGGGGATGAGCTACGAGCAGTACTTC. Combining the CDR3 with reference TRBV18 and TRBJ2-7 gives the whole variable domain NAGVMQNPRHLVRRRGQEARLRCSPMKGHSHVYWYRQLPEEGLKFMVYLQKENIIDESGMPKERFSAEFPKEGPSILRIQQVVRGDSAAYFCASSPTGGMSYEQYFGPGTRLTVT.

The genes are TRBV28 and TRBJ1-3; 9 nucleotides align to TRBD1. CDR1 is MDHEN, CDR2 SYDVKM, per germline. Trimming at V came to 6 bases and at J to 2 bases, leaving 5 bases not matched to a gene. CDR3 size: 15 residues. The CDR3 coding sequence is TGTGCCAGCAGCATACAGGGGGCGCCTGGAAACACCATATATTTT. It yields the protein CASSIQGAPGNTIYF.

This rearrangement joins TRBV13 to TRBJ2-7, with D perhaps matching TRBD2 (5 bases). V lost 5 bases, J lost 2 bases, and 10 bases lay in between. The CDR3 length is 13 residues. Germline CDR1 reads PRHDT; CDR2 reads FYEKMQ (reference sequence). DNA of the CDR3: TGTGCCAGCAGCACAAGCGGACCCTACGAGCAGTACTTC. Protein sequence: CASSTSGPYEQYF.

The genes are TRBV19 and TRBJ2-3, with D possibly matching TRBD2 (5 bases). V lost 5 bases and J lost 0, with 12 bases in between. Germline V gene data show CDR1 as LNHDA and CDR2 as SQIVND (reference sequence). CDR3 length: 15 residues. CDR3 sequence (DNA): TGTGCCAGTAGTCTCAACGGGGTCAGCACAGATACGCAGTATTTT. Encoded protein: CASSLNGVSTDTQYF.

The chain recombines TRBV7-9 with TRBJ1-5, with D unresolved. Trimming took off 5 bases at V and 0 bases at J, with 11 bases between the two ends. Per germline, CDR1 SEHNR and CDR2 FQNEAQ (reference sequence). This CDR3 has 15 residues. CDR3 sequence reads: CASSTTGGSNQPQHF. CDR3 bases: TGTGCCAGCAGCACGACGGGTGGTAGCAATCAGCCCCAGCATTTT.

This clone appeared a few times. Written as DNA, the CDR3 is TGTGCCAGCAGCCCCGGGACACTAAACTACGAGCAGTACTTC. Translated: CASSPGTLNYEQYF. The chain joins TRBV7-6 to TRBJ2-7, with a possible D match to TRBD1 (6 bases). The CDR3 extends over 14 amino acids. Germline V gene sequence: CDR1 SGHVS, CDR2 FNYEAQ. V lost 5 bases and J 3 bases, leaving 14 bases between the germline ends. Full variable domain (outside the CDR3, taken from reference TRBV7-6 and TRBJ2-7): GAGVSQSPRYKVTKRGQDVALRCDPISGHVSLYWYRQALGQGPEFLTYFNYEAQQDKSGLPNDRFSAERPEGSISTLTIQRTEQRDSAMYRCASSPGTLNYEQYFGPGTRLTVT.

This sequence joins TRBV19 and TRBJ1-1; TRBD1 is a possible D gene (5 bases). Trimming shortened V by 2 bases and J by 1 base, and 11 bases separated the two germline ends. Germline CDR1 and CDR2: LNHDA and SQIVND (reference sequence). This CDR3 comprises 15 residues. The CDR3 bases are TGTGCCAGTAGTATATACGCAGGGCCGAACACTGAAGCTTTCTTT. It is translated as CASSIYAGPNTEAFF. The full variable domain, rest sourced from reference TRBV19 and TRBJ1-1, is DGGITQSPKYLFRKEGQNVTLSCEQNLNHDAMYWYRQDPGQGLRLIYYSQIVNDFQKGDIAEGYSVSREKKESFPLTVTSAQKNPTAFYLCASSIYAGPNTEAFFGQGTRLTVV.

Here the CDR3 reads CASSQGWRYEQYF. DNA for the CDR3: TGTGCCAGCAGCCAAGGGTGGAGGTACGAGCAGTACTTC. This sequence joins TRBV14 and TRBJ2-5; tentative D call: TRBD2 (5 bases). The J call may be mistaken, given a closer DNA end match to TRBJ2-7. The CDR3 contains 13 residues. The germline gives CDR1 SGHDN, CDR2 FVKESK.

This chain links TRBV2 with TRBJ1-1; a weak D match, TRBD1 (6 bases). V was clipped by 6 bases and J by 6 bases, with 20 bases between them. The CDR3 covers 15 residues. Germline V gives CDR1 SNHLY, CDR2 FYNNEI. Here the CDR3 DNA reads TGTGCCAGCAGGGGGGTGCAGGGGCCCGTTGCTGAAGCTTTCTTT. Its protein is CASRGVQGPVAEAFF. Complete variable domain (other parts from reference TRBV2 and TRBJ1-1): EPEVTQTPSHQVTQMGQEVILRCVPISNHLYFYWYRQILGQKVEFLVSFYNNEISEKSEIFDDQFSVERPDGSNFTLKIRSTKLEDSAMYFCASRGVQGPVAEAFFGQGTRLTVV.

The chain uses TRBV27 and TRBJ2-7; TRBD1 matches at 10 bases. The CDR3 is made up of 16 amino acids. Germline V gene sequence: CDR1 MNHEY, CDR2 SMNVEV (reference sequence). J lost 3 bases, V lost 8 bases, and 13 bases had no gene match. This CDR3 is CASVPVGTGDLYEQYF. The CDR3 DNA reads as TGTGCCAGCGTTCCCGTAGGGACAGGGGACCTCTACGAGCAGTACTTC.

The chain links TRBV30 to TRBJ1-5, with a weak D call TRBD1 (6 bases). V lost 1 base to trimming and J lost 6 bases, with 10 bases between them. Germline V gene data show CDR1 as GTSNPN and CDR2 as SVGIG (reference sequence). The CDR3 totals 13 residues. The CDR3 DNA sequence: TGTGCCTGGAGTGCAGGGGACGGTCAGCCCCAGCATTTT. Amino acids: CAWSAGDGQPQHF. Filled out from reference TRBV30 and TRBJ1-5, the complete variable domain reads SQTIHQWPATLVQPVGSPLSLECTVEGTSNPNLYWYRQAAGRGLQLLFYSVGIGQISSEVPQNLSASRPQDRQFILSSKKLLLSDSGFYLCAWSAGDGQPQHFGDGTRLSIL.

The chain couples TRBV7-9 to TRBJ2-1; tentative D call: TRBD2 (5 bases). Germline V lookup: CDR1 SEHNR, CDR2 FQNEAQ (reference sequence). With 4 bases removed from V and 2 bases from J, the gap between germline ends came to 9 bases. The CDR3 length is 14 residues. In DNA form, the CDR3 reads TGTGCCAGCAGCTGGGAGCCGGCCTACAATGAGCAGTTCTTC. Protein: CASSWEPAYNEQFF.

J is TRBJ2-5 and V is TRBV28, with 12 bases matching TRBD2. Germline V lookup: CDR1 MDHEN, CDR2 SYDVKM. This CDR3 is 17 amino acids long. J lost 4 bases, V lost 4 bases, and 10 bases had no gene match. The CDR3 protein is CASSSPQLAGGGETQYF. In DNA, the CDR3 is TGTGCCAGCAGTTCCCCCCAGCTAGCGGGGGGGGGAGAGACCCAGTACTTC.

This chain connects TRBV9 to TRBJ1-1; D is uncertain. Germline CDR1 is SGDLS and CDR2 is YYNGEE. The length of the CDR3 is 15 residues. The V end was cut by 1 base, the J end by 1 base, with 11 bases between. The CDR3 reads CASSVYSAGNTEAFF. CDR3 DNA: TGTGCCAGCAGCGTATACTCGGCGGGGAACACTGAAGCTTTCTTT.